This T cell receptor beta chain was sequenced during a study of cytomegalovirus exposure and HLA in healthy donors. Regarding this clone: Its antigen is still unknown.

Study-wide results and limits: Specificity for CMV antigens was confirmed in vitro for a few of the CMV-associated chains.

V lost 10 bases to trimming and J lost 0 bases; unmatched junction nucleotides: 4. Germline V gene lookup returns CDR1 LNHDA and CDR2 SQIVND (reference sequence). This CDR3 comprises 16 residues. Healthy bone marrow donors made up the donors. Use of 60 Vbeta and 13 Jbeta primers characterized the PCR. In the original processing: Roughly 11 million shared chains were among approximately 80 million unique TCR beta chains counted in a later analysis. Profiled with immunoSEQ multiplex PCR; TCRdb holds only in-frame clones, not every one. V, J and clone size reflect that table, while D and trimming were determined from the DNA. Of around 130,000 clones listed, roughly three fifths are singletons.

The TCR sequence derives from a woman aged 55-75 years in good health and CMV-seronegative. The chain couples TRBV19 to TRBJ2-6; 12 nucleotides agree with TRBD2. The sequenced sample consisted of PBMCs. The CDR3 coding sequence is TGTGCCACCGGACTAGCGGGGAACTCTGGGGCCAACGTCCTGACTTTC. Its translation is CATGLAGNSGANVLTF.